This T cell receptor beta chain was recovered during a study of T cell responses to AZD1222 COVID-19 vaccine (dated by TCRdb to about 2021). For the study in its entirety: TCR sequencing was performed for 233 trial participants, of whom 207 were given two doses of AZD1222 and around 25 were given two doses of MenACWY control vaccine. Trial participants were enrolled into age subgroups of 18-55, 56-69 and 70-plus years, which contained 148, 28 and 57 TCR-sequenced participants, respectively. Broader findings and caveats from the paper: Most participants were white British and females outnumbered males, and the authors suggested that clonal diversity may have been underestimated. Conclusions about previously exposed vaccinees were limited because only a handful of AZD1222 recipients were SARS-CoV-2 seropositive at baseline. Spike-specific TCR breadth and depth rose significantly after two AZD1222 doses compared with day 0 and with MenACWY recipients. CD4 TCRs associated with the vaccine covered the entire spike protein, and the dominant responses were in regions 160-218 and 743-854. Epitopes outside the regions mutated in the B.1.351 and B.1.1.7 variants were reportedly recognized by nearly half of the unique spike-specific TCRs. In the small 56-69-year group, the increase in depth fell short of significance, most likely because of low power. Because no day 14 peak-response samples were available, the repertoires could be characterized only after the peak T cell response.

V has 0 bases trimmed and J has 6 bases trimmed; junction bases matching no gene number 6. CDR1 SGHRS and CDR2 YFSETQ are derived from the germline V gene. From the cysteine through the phenylalanine, the CDR3 covers 14 amino acids. The DNA shown is the 42-base CDR3, in frame from base 1. Only one count was recorded for this clone. The antigen this receptor binds is unknown. No much larger clonotype is one base removed from it; base qualities were not supplied. Explained via the paper, the time point label denotes: about 28 days (+/-7) after the second vaccine dose. AZD1222 recipients with second doses at about 4 weeks or about 12 weeks were pooled, because spike-specific TCR depth and breadth did not differ between schedules. Samples from vaccinated people were obtained from the UK trials COV001 and COV002, which included a single-blind randomized controlled phase 2/3 trial of AZD1222 (ChAdOx1 nCoV-19) in healthy adults. For TCRbeta chain sequencing, PBMC samples from trial participants were taken at day 0 and at day 28 after the second dose.

The CDR3 regions of human TCRbeta chains were analyzed by immunosequencing. The published analysis was carried out like this. Repertoire TCRs were matched against a reference library of SARS-CoV-2-specific TCRs generated with the MIRA antigen-specificity platform. Breadth was defined as the fraction of unique TCRs that were SARS-CoV-2-associated. Depth was defined as the fraction of total T cells that were SARS-CoV-2-associated. Using the MIRA data, each spike-specific TCR was assigned both to the spike region to which the TCR was reactive and to a CD4 or CD8 class. Log10-transformed breadth and depth values were compared by one-way ANOVA with Sidak's multiple comparisons tests. TCRdb limited this immuneACCESS table to in-frame rearrangements with V and J called. A share of clones is missing; checked studies link under half to unresolved V genes, and the rest is unexplained. V and J calls plus clone size are reproduced from that table; the DNA served to infer D and trimming. This sample comprises around 80,000 clones, 70% to 90% of them detected only once. The ten most abundant clones make up under 11% of the sample.

The sequence came from an adult who received the AZD1222 COVID-19 vaccine. The rearranged chain carries TRBV5-1 and TRBJ2-7, and 7 bases in between align with TRBD2. The starting material was peripheral blood, obtained 28 days after the second AZD1222 dose. The CDR3 here reads CASSLGPGGIEQYF. In nucleotides, the sequence is TGCGCCAGCAGCTTGGGACCGGGGGGTATCGAGCAGTACTTC.